The clone carrying this T cell receptor (beta chain) has more than one count but fewer than ten. This entry belongs to a study of breast tumors, draining lymph nodes, adjacent tissues. One entry per CDR3 protein, called by TCRdb with MiXCR from the multiplex PCR reads. The table has 170,000 or so distinct CDR3 sequences, about 33% seen once. Axillary draining lymph nodes of breast cancer patients supplied the node samples. Looked up from germline, CDR1 is SGHTA and CDR2 is FQGNSA. This CDR3 is built from 14 residues. Germline trimming cut 3 bases from V and 1 base from J; bases unmatched to any gene: 2.

The V gene is TRBV7-2, the J gene TRBJ1-1, with 7 bases matching TRBD1. The TCR originated in a female donor with breast cancer. Some clones in this sample may be carry-over from other donors' samples. What was sequenced was axillary lymph node tissue. For the CDR3, the DNA is TGTGCCAGCAGCTTCCGGGACAGGAACACTGAAGCTTTCTTT. This encodes CASSFRDRNTEAFF.